The TCR beta chain described here comes from a study of CXCR3-negative and CXCR3-positive naive CD8 T cells. The wider study: TRB reads totalled about 150 million, about 1.5 +/- 0.3 million per library.

In regard to this clonotype: As yet, its antigen is unknown.

It was by 5' RACE with UMI labels that the TRB cDNA libraries were prepared. TCRdb reprocessed the 5' RACE reads and stores each CDR3 protein as one record, lacking DNA. This sample's table reports tens of thousands of distinct CDR3 sequences. Germline V gene sequence: CDR1 WNHNN, CDR2 SYGVQD (reference sequence). CDR3 size: 14 residues. Study-level findings and limits: Similar TRBV-TRBJ usage characterized naive CXCR3-negative and CXCR3-positive cells; memory cells differed. The TRB CDR3s that CXCR3-positive naive cells carried were more hydrophobic than those of CXCR3-negative naive cells.

The clonotype was recovered from a human donor in good health. Some clones in this sample may be carry-over from other donors' samples. The source material was naive CXCR3+ CD8+ T cells from blood. Stated subset: CD45RO-CCR7+CD27+CD95- naive CD8+ T cells expressing CXCR3 (TNR3+). The chain links TRBV10-1 to TRBJ2-3. The CDR3 protein is CASSDYRPTDTQYF.